The 12 T cell receptor beta chains presented below share a single source sample, sequenced in a study of T-cell reconstitution after alpha-beta-depleted transplantation in children. It was with unique molecular identifiers that the TCRbeta library was prepared. TCRdb independently ran MiXCR on the PCR reads; one entry per CDR3 protein. The repertoire has about 270,000 distinct CDR3 sequences, more than 8% of them found once; the top ten carry roughly 9.1%. The sequencing used PBMCs from the stem cell graft donor, collected from the stem cell graft. All receptors come from a human donor who donated a stem cell graft to a child with SCID.

This clonotype was seen a few times. The chain links TRBV9 to TRBJ2-7; the D gene is possibly TRBD1 (5 bases). Germline V gives CDR1 SGDLS, CDR2 YYNGEE. This CDR3 has 14 amino acids. V lost 0 bases, J lost 3 bases, and 10 bases lay in between. CDR3 bases: TGTGCCAGCAGCGTAGCTGTAGGGGACTACGAGCAGTACTTC. Protein sequence: CASSVAVGDYEQYF.

The genes are TRBV5-1 and TRBJ2-1, with D unresolved. Deletions cut 2 bases from V and 5 bases from J, with 5 bases between. The CDR3 extends over 12 amino acids. Germline V gene sequence: CDR1 SGHRS, CDR2 YFSETQ. CDR3 in amino acids: CASSLLNNEQFF. CDR3 nucleotides: TGCGCCAGCAGCTTATTGAACAATGAGCAGTTCTTC. The whole variable domain, filled in from reference TRBV5-1 and TRBJ2-1, reads KAGVTQTPRYLIKTRGQQVTLSCSPISGHRSVSWYQQTPGQGLQFLFEYFSETQRNKGNFPGRFSGRQFSNSRSEMNVSTLELGDSALYLCASSLLNNEQFFGPGTRLTVL.

In its sample, this clonotype was seen a few times. This chain links TRBV6-5 with TRBJ1-6; TRBD1 is a possible D gene (6 bases). The CDR3 has 14 amino acids. Trimming removed 6 bases at V and 8 bases at J, with 14 bases between. The V gene's germline CDR1 is MNHEY and CDR2 SVGAGI. CDR3 DNA: TGTGCCAGCAGCAGAGATAAGGGGGATTCACCCCTCCACTTT. Translating it yields CASSRDKGDSPLHF.

In this sample, this clonotype turned up many times. The chain employs TRBV10-1 and TRBJ2-1; TRBD2 agrees at 9 bases. CDR3 length equals 12 residues. V lost 4 bases, J lost 13 bases, and 5 bases stayed unmatched. Germline V gene data show CDR1 as WNHNN and CDR2 as SYGVQD (reference sequence). CDR3 in DNA: TGCGCCAGCAGTGGTGGGCGGGGGGGCCAGTTCTTC. Translated: CASSGGRGGQFF.

This clonotype was detected a few times. The chain uses TRBV9 and TRBJ2-5; perhaps TRBD2 as D (7 bases). The CDR3 has 15 residues. CDR1 is SGDLS and CDR2 is YYNGEE in the germline V gene. V lost 0 bases, J lost 1 base, and 10 bases lay in between. The CDR3 DNA sequence: TGTGCCAGCAGCGTAGCTGGGGGGGCCCAAGAGACCCAGTACTTC. Encoded protein: CASSVAGGAQETQYF. Based on the CDR3 plus reference TRBV9 and TRBJ2-5, the full variable domain is DSGVTQTPKHLITATGQRVTLRCSPRSGDLSVYWYQQSLDQGLQFLIQYYNGEERAKGNILERFSAQQFPDLHSELNLSSLELGDSALYFCASSVAGGAQETQYFGPGTRLLVL.

The chain joins TRBV5-1 to TRBJ2-7, with 7 positions matching TRBD2. Losses at the gene ends were 2 bases for V and 1 base for J; bases not matched to a gene: 6. The germline CDR1 and CDR2 sequences are SGHRS and YFSETQ. The CDR3 consists of 15 residues. The CDR3 spells CASSFSGGGSYEQYF. The CDR3 coding sequence is TGCGCCAGCAGCTTTTCGGGCGGGGGTTCCTACGAGCAGTACTTC.

In its sample, this clonotype was seen a few times. The CDR3: CASSQERVGANVLTF. The CDR3 coding sequence is TGTGCCAGCAGCCAAGAAAGGGTTGGGGCCAACGTCCTGACTTTC. The chain joins TRBV3-1 to TRBJ2-6; D is unresolved. Trimming removed 0 bases at V and 3 bases at J, with 6 bases between. There are 15 residues in the CDR3. CDR1 LGHDT and CDR2 YNNKEL come from the germline V gene (reference sequence).

This sequence joins TRBV5-1 and TRBJ1-1; D gene uncertain. The ends were cut back, 0 bases at V and 0 bases at J, with 9 bases in the middle. This CDR3 has 15 amino acids. The germline V gene encodes CDR1 SGHRS and CDR2 YFSETQ. The CDR3 DNA follows: TGCGCCAGCAGCTTGGGCTGGGCCCTGAACACTGAAGCTTTCTTT. This sequence encodes CASSLGWALNTEAFF.

V is TRBV12-3 or TRBV12-4 and J is TRBJ2-1; the D gene is possibly TRBD2 (5 bases). This CDR3 comprises 15 residues. V lost 6 bases to trimming and J lost 6 bases, with 18 bases between them. The CDR3 nucleotides are TGTGCCAGCAGCCCATCCCTAGCCCCGGGCAATGAGCAGTTCTTC. This codes for CASSPSLAPGNEQFF.

The rearrangement joins TRBV27 to TRBJ2-5; 8 nucleotides line up with TRBD1. CDR3 length: 13 amino acids. V was clipped by 5 bases and J by 5 bases; unmatched bases: 4. The germline V gene has CDR1 MNHEY and CDR2 SMNVEV (reference sequence). The DNA of the CDR3 is TGTGCCAGCAGTAGCTGGACAGGGGAGACCCAGTACTTC. Translating gives CASSSWTGETQYF.

The chain couples TRBV12-3 or TRBV12-4 to TRBJ1-2; D gene uncertain. The ends were cut back, 4 bases at V and 6 bases at J, with 9 bases in the middle. The CDR3 runs to 12 residues. This CDR3 reads CASSSVTHGYTF. The CDR3, as DNA: TGTGCCAGCAGTTCCGTCACTCATGGCTACACCTTC.

This clonotype has a handful of counts. The chain is built from TRBV15 and TRBJ1-4; 9 positions match TRBD1. V shed 0 bases and J 8 bases; nucleotides not matched to a gene: 4. Germline CDR1 LNHNV, CDR2 YYDKDF (reference sequence). The CDR3 is 15 residues long. DNA of the CDR3: TGTGCCACCAGCAGAGAACAGGGGGCTTGGGAAAAACTGTTTTTT. Protein: CATSREQGAWEKLFF.